The 32 T cell receptor beta chains reported below all come from one sample, sequenced in a study of shared clonotypes between healthy human individuals. This table comes from immunoSEQ multiplex PCR, and its TCRdb copy is limited to in-frame clones, with some not included. Of some 2 million clones in the sample, 85% to 95% were seen once. Sequencing used naive CD4+ T cells sorted from blood. Subset defined: CD45RA+ positively selected. Receptor source: a man aged 18 to 29 in good health.

This chain connects TRBV6-6 to TRBJ1-6; D perhaps matches TRBD1 (5 bases). V lost 4 bases and J lost 5, with 12 bases in between. Germline V CDR1 and CDR2: MNHNY, SVGAGI (reference sequence). The length of the CDR3 is 15 residues. CDR3 nucleotides: TGTGCCAGCAGTTCCCGGGGGGACGATAATTCACCCCTCCACTTT. This gives the protein CASSSRGDDNSPLHF.

The chain has TRBV10-3 and TRBJ1-1, with 7 bases fitting TRBD1. Unmatched junction bases numbered 8, after V lost 6 bases and J lost 1 base. CDR3 length equals 15 residues. Looked up from germline, CDR1 is ENHRY and CDR2 is SYGVKD. The CDR3 sequence is CAIRRQGGTNTEAFF. Here the CDR3 DNA reads TGTGCCATCAGACGACAGGGCGGGACGAACACTGAAGCTTTCTTT.

The chain links TRBV6-5 to TRBJ1-2, with TRBD1 as a possible D gene (5 bases). V was shortened by 0 bases and J by 0 bases, with 8 bases between the two germline ends. There are 15 residues in the CDR3. CDR1 is MNHEY and CDR2 is SVGAGI in the germline V gene. The CDR3 DNA sequence: TGTGCCAGCAGTTACTCTCACAGGTCTAACTATGGCTACACCTTC. Translated: CASSYSHRSNYGYTF.

Concerning this clone itself: Other DNA sequences in the sample encode the same CDR3. The J gene is TRBJ2-2, the V gene TRBV19; 7 bases align to TRBD1. V shed 3 bases and J 8 bases; nucleotides not matched to a gene: 6. The CDR3 totals 14 residues. Germline values: CDR1 LNHDA, CDR2 SQIVND (reference sequence). CDR3 loop: CASSIDRVPGELFF. Written as DNA, the CDR3 is TGTGCCAGTAGTATCGACAGGGTCCCGGGGGAGCTGTTTTTT.

This CDR3 reads CASSLEGTGNSPLHF. The CDR3 DNA is TGTGCCAGCAGCTTGGAGGGGACAGGGAATTCACCCCTCCACTTT. The chain uses TRBV5-4 and TRBJ1-6, with 9 bases identical to TRBD1. Germline V CDR1 and CDR2: SGHNT, YYREEE (reference sequence). The CDR3 runs to 15 residues. V dropped 0 bases and J dropped 7; count of bases not matched to a gene: 2.

About this clone: Other DNA sequences in the same sample also yield this CDR3. The rearrangement links TRBV6-5 to TRBJ2-3; D gene unclear. The length of the CDR3 is 14 residues. The V gene lost 0 bases and the J gene lost 1 base, with 5 bases spanning the gap. Germline V gene sequence: CDR1 MNHEY, CDR2 SVGAGI. The CDR3 sequence: CASSYSPGTDTQYF. In nucleotides, the CDR3 is TGTGCCAGCAGTTACTCACCCGGCACAGATACGCAGTATTTT.

This chain links TRBV27 with TRBJ2-1, with D tentatively TRBD1 or TRBD2 (6 bases each). Germline CDR1 MNHEY, CDR2 SMNVEV (reference sequence). This CDR3 has 13 amino acids. V shed 9 bases and J shed 7 bases, with 16 bases lying between them. CDR3 sequence: CASFRLGGNEQFF. The DNA of the CDR3 is TGTGCCAGTTTTAGGCTAGGGGGGAATGAGCAGTTCTTC.

The rearrangement uses TRBV5-1 and TRBJ2-7; 12 nucleotides line up with TRBD1. In germline, CDR1 is SGHRS, CDR2 YFSETQ. This CDR3 is 15 amino acids long. Germline trimming cut 3 bases from V and 5 bases from J; bases unmatched to any gene: 6. The CDR3 protein is CASSYPGQGANEQYF. Here the CDR3 DNA reads TGCGCCAGCAGCTACCCGGGACAGGGGGCTAACGAGCAGTACTTC.

CDR3 protein: CASSLGWGTDTQYF. The CDR3, as DNA: TGTGCCAGCAGTCTGGGGTGGGGCACAGATACGCAGTATTTT. This rearrangement joins TRBV6-5 to TRBJ2-3; D remains unclear. The CDR3 sequence is 14 residues long. In germline, CDR1 is MNHEY, CDR2 SVGAGI. Trimming took off 5 bases at V and 1 base at J, with 10 bases between the two ends.

This clone showed up just once. This rearrangement joins TRBV2 to TRBJ2-7; either TRBD1 or TRBD2 may fit D (6 bases each). In germline, CDR1 is SNHLY, CDR2 FYNNEI. The CDR3 loop spans 14 amino acids. Trimming took off 5 bases at V and 12 bases at J, with 23 bases between the two ends. The CDR3 loop reads CASSNEGGITTGYF. The CDR3 DNA sequence: TGTGCCAGCAGTAACGAGGGGGGTATAACTACGGGGTACTTC.

V gene TRBV14 combines with J gene TRBJ2-1; 9 positions match TRBD2. CDR3 length: 16 residues. V lost 5 bases, J lost 2 bases, and 7 bases stayed unmatched. Germline values: CDR1 SGHDN, CDR2 FVKESK. CDR3 loop: CASSYLAGVAYNEQFF. The CDR3 DNA reads as TGTGCCAGCAGCTACTTAGCGGGAGTGGCCTACAATGAGCAGTTCTTC.

V usage is TRBV2 and J usage is TRBJ1-1; maybe TRBD1 (5 bases). CDR1 and CDR2 (germline): SNHLY, FYNNEI. V lost 6 bases, J lost 3 bases, and 11 bases lay in between. The CDR3 covers 13 residues. This chain's CDR3 is CASRQEGDTEAFF. DNA of the CDR3: TGTGCCAGCAGACAGGAGGGTGACACTGAAGCTTTCTTT.

The chain links TRBV7-6 to TRBJ1-5, with D uncertain. The CDR3 has 15 amino acids. Germline assignment: CDR1 SGHVS and CDR2 FNYEAQ. Between the trimmed V and J ends, which lost 1 base and 3 bases, there was a span of 10 bases. CDR3: CASSLGAGPNQPQHF. The DNA of the CDR3 is TGTGCCAGCAGCTTAGGGGCAGGCCCCAATCAGCCCCAGCATTTT.

Turning to this clone: The junction differs from germline at one of its ends, possibly a read error. V usage is TRBV5-4 and J usage is TRBJ2-7; 10 nucleotides agree with TRBD2. Germline V lookup: CDR1 SGHNT, CDR2 YYREEE (reference sequence). The CDR3 covers 17 residues. The CDR3 region is CASSQGASGSTSGEQYF. The CDR3 region has the DNA TGCGCCAGCAGCCAAGGGGCTAGCGGGAGTACTTCAGGCGAGCAGTACTTC. The variable domain in full, completed from reference TRBV5-4 and TRBJ2-7, reads ETGVTQSPTHLIKTRGQQVTLRCSSQSGHNTVSWYQQALGQGPQFIFQYYREEENGRGNFPPRFSGLQFPNYSSELNVNALELDDSALYLCASSQGASGSTSGEQYFGPGTRLTVT.

V and J are TRBV5-4 and TRBJ2-6; 9 nucleotides align to TRBD1. With 5 bases clipped from V and 1 base from J, the junction kept 10 bases outside the gene matches. CDR1 and CDR2 from the germline V gene are SGHNT and YYREEE (reference sequence). The CDR3 runs 18 residues. The CDR3 DNA is TGTGCCAGCAGTTCAACCGGGACAGGGATTTCTGGGGCCAACGTCCTGACTTTC. Its translation: CASSSTGTGISGANVLTF.

The genes are TRBV4-2 and TRBJ2-3, with D perhaps matching TRBD2 (6 bases). V was trimmed by 0 bases and J by 2 bases, leaving 21 bases between them. CDR1 and CDR2 from the germline V gene are LGHNA and YNFKEQ. The CDR3 has 19 residues. CDR3 sequence: CASSQDLRTSGYNTDTQYF. The CDR3 DNA is TGTGCCAGCAGCCAAGATTTGAGGACGAGCGGGTACAACACAGATACGCAGTATTTT.

The genes are TRBV28 and TRBJ1-4, with 7 bases matching TRBD1. There are 16 residues in the CDR3. Germline CDR1 MDHEN, CDR2 SYDVKM. Trimming removed 2 bases from V and 7 bases from J; junction bases left unmatched: 10. This CDR3 reads CASSLMETGTVEKLFF. CDR3 nucleotides: TGTGCCAGCAGTTTAATGGAAACCGGGACAGTTGAAAAACTGTTTTTT.

The rearrangement joins TRBV5-1 to TRBJ1-1; D gene ambiguous. V lost 1 base and J lost 6, with 13 bases in between. Looked up from germline, CDR1 is SGHRS and CDR2 is YFSETQ. CDR3 size: 14 residues. CDR3 protein: CASSLYQDLSEAFF. The CDR3 DNA reads as TGCGCCAGCAGCTTGTATCAGGATCTATCTGAAGCTTTCTTT.

This clone occurred many times. The same CDR3 is also encoded by other DNA sequences in this sample. The gene calls are TRBV7-9 and TRBJ2-7; D is possibly TRBD1 (5 bases). Germline values: CDR1 SEHNR, CDR2 FQNEAQ (reference sequence). The CDR3 is 14 residues long. Trimming removed 5 bases from V and 1 base from J, with 12 bases in between. In DNA, the CDR3 is TGTGCCAGCAGCCGACAGTCTAATTCCTACGAGCAGTACTTC. It translates to CASSRQSNSYEQYF.

This clone came up once. This sequence joins TRBV18 and TRBJ1-3, with D possibly TRBD1 on 5 matching bases. CDR1 is KGHSH and CDR2 is LQKENI in the germline V gene. The ends were cut back, 6 bases at V and 2 bases at J, with 17 bases in the middle. This CDR3 has 16 residues. The CDR3, as DNA: TGTGCCAGCTCCGGACACCCGCCCGGCACTGGAAACACCATATATTTT. Protein product: CASSGHPPGTGNTIYF.

The chain recombines TRBV19 with TRBJ1-1; no firm D call. CDR3 length equals 13 residues. Germline loops: CDR1 LNHDA, CDR2 SQIVND (reference sequence). Trimming cost V 3 bases and J 11 bases, with 16 bases left between them. Here the CDR3 reads CASSIRVAVDAFF. The CDR3 DNA is TGTGCCAGTAGTATTAGGGTTGCGGTGGATGCTTTCTTT. The variable domain in full, completed from reference TRBV19 and TRBJ1-1, reads DGGITQSPKYLFRKEGQNVTLSCEQNLNHDAMYWYRQDPGQGLRLIYYSQIVNDFQKGDIAEGYSVSREKKESFPLTVTSAQKNPTAFYLCASSIRVAVDAFFGQGTRLTVV.

This rearrangement joins TRBV5-4 to TRBJ2-7; D unclear. The V end was cut by 0 bases, the J end by 5 bases, with 12 bases between. The CDR3 is 14 residues long. Germline lookup yields CDR1 SGHNT and CDR2 YYREEE (reference sequence). In nucleotides, the CDR3 is TGTGCCAGCAGCTTGGGTGGGATCGTCCACGAGCAGTACTTC. It codes for CASSLGGIVHEQYF.

The chain joins TRBV28 to TRBJ1-2; D uncertain. CDR1 and CDR2 from the germline V gene are MDHEN and SYDVKM. The CDR3 has 13 amino acids. V gave up 3 bases and J gave up 8 bases, with 13 bases separating them. In DNA, the CDR3 is TGTGCCAGCAGTTTGGCACAGCGAATAGGCTACACCTTC. Translating it yields CASSLAQRIGYTF.

The V and J genes are TRBV7-2 and TRBJ2-2; 12 bases match TRBD2. Per germline, CDR1 SGHTA and CDR2 FQGNSA. V was clipped by 1 base and J by 4 bases; unmatched bases: 4. CDR3 length: 17 amino acids. This CDR3 is CASSLGTSGDPTGELFF. Here the CDR3 DNA reads TGTGCCAGCAGCTTAGGGACTAGCGGGGACCCCACCGGGGAGCTGTTTTTT.

This rearrangement joins TRBV7-8 to TRBJ1-3; D gene ambiguous. V dropped 0 bases and J dropped 0 bases, with 9 bases sitting between them. This CDR3 has 16 amino acids. Germline CDR1 is SGHVS and CDR2 is FQNEAQ. The CDR3 DNA reads TGTGCCAGCAGCTTAGCGCAGAGAGACTCTGGAAACACCATATATTTT. This translates into CASSLAQRDSGNTIYF.

The CDR3 DNA sequence: TGTGCCAGCAGTGAAGGTAGGATAGGTGTATTCTTT. Its protein is CASSEGRIGVFF. V gene TRBV2 combines with J gene TRBJ1-1, with D hard to call. The V end was cut by 1 base, the J end by 14 bases, with 14 bases between. This CDR3 contains 12 residues. The germline V gene has CDR1 SNHLY and CDR2 FYNNEI.

This clone showed up just a few times. A junction end diverges from the germline sequence, so it may reflect a read error. The genes are TRBV2 and TRBJ2-5; perhaps TRBD1 as D (6 bases). The CDR3 sequence is 13 residues long. CDR1 SNHLY and CDR2 FYNNEI come from the germline V gene. The DNA of the CDR3 is TGTGCCAGCAAGACAGGACCCCAAGAGATCCAGTACTTC. This gives the protein CASKTGPQEIQYF.

Regarding this clone: Other DNA variants within this sample encode the same CDR3. The chain carries TRBV6-6 and TRBJ1-1, with D hard to call. The CDR3 totals 13 residues. V was shortened by 3 bases and J by 1 base, with 6 bases between the two germline ends. Per the germline V gene, CDR1 is MNHNY and CDR2 is SVGAGI (reference sequence). Written as DNA, the CDR3 is TGTGCCAGCAGTTATACTGAGAACACTGAAGCTTTCTTT. Protein: CASSYTENTEAFF.

This clone was counted a single time. The V call is TRBV5-1, the J call TRBJ2-5; weak D call: TRBD1 (6 bases). The CDR3 runs 14 residues. V was clipped by 4 bases and J by 0 bases, with 10 bases between them. CDR1 SGHRS and CDR2 YFSETQ come from the germline V gene. CDR3: CASSARGNQETQYF. The CDR3, as DNA: TGCGCCAGCAGCGCTAGGGGGAACCAAGAGACCCAGTACTTC.

The V call is TRBV5-4, the J call TRBJ2-7; 9 nucleotides align to TRBD2. CDR1 and CDR2 from the germline V gene are SGHNT and YYREEE (reference sequence). This CDR3 region has 14 residues. Germline trimming cut 5 bases from V and 2 bases from J; bases unmatched to any gene: 5. The CDR3 DNA reads as TGTGCCAGCAGATTAGCGGGAGCACCCTACGAGCAGTACTTC. Its translation: CASRLAGAPYEQYF.

V is TRBV6-6 and J is TRBJ1-4; D uncertain. The CDR3 runs to 13 residues. Looked up from germline, CDR1 is MNHNY and CDR2 is SVGAGI (reference sequence). V lost 7 bases, J lost 0 bases, and 6 bases lay in between. CDR3 sequence: CASIGSTNEKLFF. The CDR3, as DNA: TGTGCCAGCATCGGCTCAACTAATGAAAAACTGTTTTTT.

The V gene is TRBV10-3, the J gene TRBJ2-3; 9 nucleotides align to TRBD2. The CDR3 length is 15 residues. V shed 3 bases, J shed 3 bases, and the junction held 4 bases outside the gene matches. The V gene's germline CDR1 is ENHRY and CDR2 SYGVKD. The CDR3 loop is CAISEPGLATDTQYF. The CDR3 nucleotides are TGTGCCATCAGTGAACCGGGACTAGCAACAGATACGCAGTATTTT.